The T cell receptor (beta chain) described here comes from a study of blood T cell repertoires in COVID-19. The CDR3 contains 15 residues. V was pared by 3 bases and J by 10 bases, with 9 bases of the junction left unmatched. Germline V gives CDR1 GTSNPN, CDR2 SVGIG (reference sequence). The table came from immunoSEQ multiplex PCR; TCRdb's copy has only in-frame clones and leaves some out. The data contain about 190,000 clones, about nine tenths of them seen just once; the ten biggest clones take up about 1.1%. Sequences were obtained from peripheral blood. The source of this sequence is a man aged 25-45 years with acute or convalescent COVID-19. This chain links TRBV30 with TRBJ1-6; TRBD1 agrees at 10 bases. The CDR3 sequence: CAWSPGQGIGSPLHF. CDR3 DNA: TGTGCCTGGAGCCCGGGACAGGGGATTGGGTCACCCCTCCACTTT.